The clone carrying this T cell receptor (beta chain) occurred many times. No antigen is known for it. Losses at the gene ends were 0 bases for V and 6 bases for J; bases not matched to a gene: 21. There are 20 residues in the CDR3. Germline lookup yields CDR1 LGHDT and CDR2 YNNKEL (reference sequence). This specimen comes from a study of T cells after yellow fever vaccination. The wider study: Where fractions had low cell numbers, libraries were prepared from them with the SMART-Seq v4 Ultra Low Input RNA kit.

They built TCR cDNA with 5'RACE template switching, a step that put in a universal primer site and UMIs. Via MiXCR, TCRdb re-called the 5' RACE reads, giving one row per CDR3 protein. The sample contains 450,000 to 650,000 distinct CDR3 sequences, roughly 22% of which appear only once. Findings and caveats of the study: Repertoires obtained by FACS sorting could include abundant clonotypes that entered as contaminants from the bulk population.

This receptor was obtained from a man aged 18 to 29 who received the YFV17D yellow fever vaccine. The source material was PBMCs, sampled 21 days after the first yellow fever vaccination. V and J are TRBV3-1 and TRBJ2-3, with 7 positions matching TRBD1. CDR3 sequence (DNA): TGTGCCAGCAGCCAAGAGTACAGGGGCGGACTGAGCGAACCCGGGGATACGCAGTATTTT. This codes for CASSQEYRGGLSEPGDTQYF.